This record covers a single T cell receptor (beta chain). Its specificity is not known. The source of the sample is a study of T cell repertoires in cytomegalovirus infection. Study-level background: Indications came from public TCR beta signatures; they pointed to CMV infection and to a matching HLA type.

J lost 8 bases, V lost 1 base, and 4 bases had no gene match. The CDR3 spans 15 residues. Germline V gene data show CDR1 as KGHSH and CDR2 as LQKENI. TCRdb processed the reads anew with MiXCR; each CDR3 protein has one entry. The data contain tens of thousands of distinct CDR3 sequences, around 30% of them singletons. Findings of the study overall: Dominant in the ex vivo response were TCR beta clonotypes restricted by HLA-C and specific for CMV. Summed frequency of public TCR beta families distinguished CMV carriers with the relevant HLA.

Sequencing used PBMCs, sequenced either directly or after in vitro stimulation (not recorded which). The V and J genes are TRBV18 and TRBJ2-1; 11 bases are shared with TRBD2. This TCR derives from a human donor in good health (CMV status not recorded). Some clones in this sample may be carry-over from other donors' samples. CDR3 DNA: TGTGCCAGCTCACCACTAGCGGGAGGGCTTGATGAGCAGTTCTTC. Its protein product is CASSPLAGGLDEQFF.